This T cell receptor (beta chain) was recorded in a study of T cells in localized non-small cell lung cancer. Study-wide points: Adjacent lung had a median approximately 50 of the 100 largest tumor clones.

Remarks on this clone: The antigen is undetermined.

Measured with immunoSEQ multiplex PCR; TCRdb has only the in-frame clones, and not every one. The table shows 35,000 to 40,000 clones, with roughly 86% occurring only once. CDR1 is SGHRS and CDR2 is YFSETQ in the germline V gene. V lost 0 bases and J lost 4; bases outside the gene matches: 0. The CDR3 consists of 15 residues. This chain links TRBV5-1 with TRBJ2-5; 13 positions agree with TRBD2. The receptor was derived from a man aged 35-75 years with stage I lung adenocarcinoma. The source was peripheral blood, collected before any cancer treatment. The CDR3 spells CASSLGTSGGETQYF. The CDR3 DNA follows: TGCGCCAGCAGCTTGGGGACTAGCGGGGGAGAGACCCAGTACTTC.